The 30 T cell receptor beta chains given below trace back to one sample, sequenced in a study of CD8 T cells in ankylosing spondylitis. MiXCR was run by TCRdb on the 5' RACE reads, yielding one entry per CDR3 protein. The table includes just over 150,000 distinct CDR3 sequences, around 16% detected once. Sequencing was done on a sample of blood, either unsorted or a sorted T cell fraction (not recorded which). These receptors were taken from a male donor with ankylosing spondylitis or in good health (not recorded which).

This chain joins TRBV27 and TRBJ2-7, with 9 bases identical to TRBD1. Germline CDR1 MNHEY, CDR2 SMNVEV (reference sequence). The CDR3 sequence is 14 residues long. J lost 6 bases, V lost 5 bases, and 8 bases had no gene match. The CDR3 sequence is CASSNRDRASEQYF. DNA for the CDR3: TGTGCCAGCAGTAATCGGGACAGGGCGTCCGAGCAGTACTTC.

This clonotype showed up many times. The chain employs TRBV12-3 or TRBV12-4 and TRBJ1-5, with 11 bases fitting TRBD1. V trimming: 5 bases; J trimming: 1 base; junction bases outside the gene matches: 1. This CDR3 region has 15 residues. The CDR3 DNA is TGTGCCAGCAGTCGGACAGGGGGCAGCAATCAGCCCCAGCATTTT. Amino acid sequence: CASSRTGGSNQPQHF.

This clonotype was recorded at least ten times. The J gene is TRBJ1-1, the V gene TRBV5-1, with D possibly being TRBD1 (6 bases). V gave up 4 bases and J gave up 3 bases, with 13 bases separating them. Looked up from germline, CDR1 is SGHRS and CDR2 is YFSETQ. The CDR3 has 14 amino acids. The chain's CDR3 is CASSPRGVDTEAFF. DNA for the CDR3: TGCGCCAGCAGCCCCAGGGGCGTGGACACTGAAGCTTTCTTT.

This chain connects TRBV24-1 to TRBJ2-1; 7 nucleotides align to TRBD2. Germline values: CDR1 KGHDR, CDR2 SFDVKD. The CDR3 loop spans 16 amino acids. Trimming took 4 bases from V and 6 from J; bases not matched to a gene: 11. CDR3 nucleotide sequence: TGTGCCACCAGTGACCCCGGACTAGGTAGGGCCAATGAGCAGTTCTTC. Amino acids: CATSDPGLGRANEQFF.

This clonotype was seen ten or more times. This chain uses TRBV5-1 with TRBJ2-1; 10 bases map to TRBD2. Germline loops: CDR1 SGHRS, CDR2 YFSETQ. This CDR3 contains 15 residues. Trimming cost V 7 bases and J 6 bases; bases outside gene matches: 10. CDR3 DNA sequence: TGCGCCAGCCGATCTAGCGGGAGAGCAGGCAATGAGCAGTTCTTC. Translating gives CASRSSGRAGNEQFF.

This clonotype was seen only a few times. V gene TRBV29-1 combines with J gene TRBJ2-3; 9 bases line up with TRBD2. The ends lost 6 bases at V and 3 bases at J; junction bases unmatched: 4. CDR1 and CDR2 (germline): SQVTM, ANQGSEA. This CDR3 contains 13 residues. CDR3 sequence reads: CSVPTSGTDTQYF. The CDR3, as DNA: TGCAGCGTCCCAACTAGCGGGACAGATACGCAGTATTTT.

The rearrangement uses TRBV12-5 and TRBJ2-1; D perhaps matches TRBD2 (6 bases). Between the trimmed V and J ends, which lost 1 base and 4 bases, there was a span of 11 bases. Looked up from germline, CDR1 is LGHNT and CDR2 is FRNRAP. The length of the CDR3 is 15 residues. CDR3 region: CASGLGQGGYNEQFF. Here the CDR3 DNA reads TGTGCTAGTGGTTTGGGGCAGGGAGGATACAATGAGCAGTTCTTC.

At least ten counts were recorded for this clonotype. CDR3 in amino acids: CASRRLAGDTDTQYF. CDR3 in DNA: TGTGCCAGCAGAAGACTAGCGGGGGACACAGATACGCAGTATTTT. The J gene is TRBJ2-3, the V gene TRBV5-5; TRBD2 aligns across 12 bases. V was pared by 5 bases and J by 2 bases, with 3 bases of the junction left unmatched. There are 15 residues in the CDR3. Germline V CDR1 and CDR2: SGHKS, YYEKEE (reference sequence).

Comments on this clonotype: Germline is not matched at one junction end, which may reflect a read error. The CDR3: CAGRTSGRETQYF. The CDR3 bases are TGTGCCGGCAGGACTAGCGGGAGGGAGACCCAGTACTTC. The genes are TRBV28 and TRBJ2-5; the match to TRBD2 covers 14 bases. The germline gives CDR1 MDHEN, CDR2 SYDVKM. This CDR3 comprises 13 residues.

The DNA of the CDR3 is TGTGCCATCAGTGGTCGAGGGTTCGGTAATTCACCCCTCCACTTT. It is translated as CAISGRGFGNSPLHF. The chain recombines TRBV10-3 with TRBJ1-6; D is unclear. The germline V gene encodes CDR1 ENHRY and CDR2 SYGVKD. With 4 bases removed from V and 6 bases from J, the gap between germline ends came to 13 bases. The CDR3 extends over 15 amino acids.

The chain is built from TRBV5-1 and TRBJ2-3; either TRBD1 or TRBD2 may supply D (6 bases each). CDR1 and CDR2 from the germline V gene are SGHRS and YFSETQ. Trimming took off 2 bases at V and 2 bases at J, with 12 bases between the two ends. The CDR3 is 15 amino acids. The CDR3 protein is CASSFGGGNTDTQYF. For the CDR3, the DNA is TGCGCCAGCAGCTTCGGAGGGGGGAACACAGATACGCAGTATTTT.

The V and J genes are TRBV7-9 and TRBJ1-5, with D perhaps matching TRBD1 (5 bases). Germline V CDR1 and CDR2: SEHNR, FQNEAQ (reference sequence). The V end lost 1 base, the J end lost 6 bases, and 13 bases lay between the germline ends. This CDR3 contains 15 residues. CDR3 nucleotide sequence: TGTGCCAGCAGCTTAGTAGGGGCCCAGGCTCAGCCCCAGCATTTT. The encoded protein is CASSLVGAQAQPQHF. The whole variable domain, filled in from reference TRBV7-9 and TRBJ1-5, reads DTGVSQNPRHKITKRGQNVTFRCDPISEHNRLYWYRQTLGQGPEFLTYFQNEAQLEKSRLLSDRFSAERPKGSFSTLEIQRTEQGDSAMYLCASSLVGAQAQPQHFGDGTRLSIL.

A few counts support this clonotype. The CDR3 loop is CASSFRDTYNEQFF. CDR3 DNA: TGTGCCAGCAGTTTCAGGGACACCTACAATGAGCAGTTCTTC. The chain employs TRBV12-3 or TRBV12-4 and TRBJ2-1, with D perhaps matching TRBD1 (6 bases). CDR3 length: 14 amino acids. The V gene lost 3 bases and the J gene lost 2 bases, with 8 bases spanning the gap.

The gene calls are TRBV20-1 and TRBJ1-1; possibly TRBD1 for D (6 bases). Per germline, CDR1 DFQATT and CDR2 SNEGSKA (reference sequence). The CDR3 totals 13 residues. Trimming cost V 6 bases and J 0 bases, with 11 bases left between them. In DNA form, the CDR3 reads TGCAGTGCGGGGGACACAATGAACACTGAAGCTTTCTTT. This sequence encodes CSAGDTMNTEAFF.

This clonotype was detected once. The rearrangement links TRBV19 to TRBJ1-5, with D perhaps matching TRBD1 (5 bases). The ends were cut back, 7 bases at V and 2 bases at J, with 21 bases in the middle. Germline V CDR1 and CDR2: LNHDA, SQIVND (reference sequence). The length of the CDR3 is 17 residues. The CDR3 DNA sequence: TGTGCCAGTACCCCCCTCGCCGGGCAGGGTGGCAATCAGCCCCAGCATTTT. It encodes CASTPLAGQGGNQPQHF.

There are many counts of this clonotype. This rearrangement joins TRBV5-6 to TRBJ2-4; a weak D match, TRBD1 (6 bases). The length of the CDR3 is 16 residues. V lost 0 bases to trimming and J lost 0 bases, with 10 bases between them. Germline V gene sequence: CDR1 SGHDT, CDR2 YYEEEE. The CDR3 protein is CASSLGQVLAKNIQYF. CDR3 nucleotide sequence: TGTGCCAGCAGCTTGGGACAGGTCCTAGCCAAAAACATTCAGTACTTC.

A word on this clonotype: This may arise from a read error, as a much more abundant clone is one base away. The chain recombines TRBV3-1 with TRBJ2-7; D is perhaps TRBD1 or TRBD2 (5 bases each). The CDR3 runs to 14 residues. Germline CDR1 reads LGHDT; CDR2 reads YNNKEL (reference sequence). DNA for the CDR3: TGTGCCAGCAGCCAAGTGCCGGGACCCTACGTGCAGTACTTC. Translation: CASSQVPGPYVQYF.

At least ten counts were recorded for this clonotype. V usage is TRBV5-8 and J usage is TRBJ1-1, with 8 bases matching TRBD1. Looked up from germline, CDR1 is SGHTS and CDR2 is YDEGEE. The CDR3 length is 17 residues. The J segment lost 3 bases and the V segment lost 4 bases, leaving 14 bases of the junction unmatched. Here the CDR3 reads CASSEDGTGVQDTEAFF. CDR3 bases: TGTGCCAGCAGCGAGGACGGGACAGGCGTACAAGACACTGAAGCTTTCTTT. Drawing the rest from reference TRBV5-8 and TRBJ1-1, the complete variable domain is EAGVTQSPTHLIKTRGQQATLRCSPISGHTSVYWYQQALGLGLQFLLWYDEGEERNRGNFPPRFSGRQFPNYSSELNVNALELEDSALYLCASSEDGTGVQDTEAFFGQGTRLTVV.

This clonotype was counted ten times or more. V and J are TRBV12-3 or TRBV12-4 and TRBJ1-2; unclear D gene. CDR3 length equals 13 residues. V lost 0 bases and J 3 bases, leaving 5 bases between the germline ends. CDR3 amino acids: CASSLARYYGYTF. The DNA of the CDR3 is TGTGCCAGCAGTTTAGCGCGATACTATGGCTACACCTTC.

This clonotype was seen many times. J is TRBJ1-6 and V is TRBV5-1; TRBD1 matches 8 bases. V trimming: 2 bases; J trimming: 7 bases; junction bases outside the gene matches: 5. The length of the CDR3 is 15 residues. Germline-derived CDR1 and CDR2 are SGHRS and YFSETQ. The CDR3 loop is CASSFRQGKNSPLHF. Here the CDR3 DNA reads TGCGCCAGCAGCTTCCGACAGGGGAAGAATTCACCCCTCCACTTT.

The J gene is TRBJ2-4, the V gene TRBV29-1; 10 bases line up with TRBD1. After removal of 6 bases from V and 4 bases from J, the junction contained 3 bases not matched to a gene. CDR1 is SQVTM and CDR2 is ANQGSEA in the germline V gene. The CDR3 is 13 amino acids. CDR3 in DNA: TGCAGCGTGATGGACAGGGGGAAAAACATTCAGTACTTC. Amino acids: CSVMDRGKNIQYF.

This clonotype was picked up a small number of times. Given a much more abundant clone one base away, this may be a read error. The chain is built from TRBV28 and TRBJ2-2, with 7 positions matching TRBD2. The CDR3 totals 12 residues. Per the germline V gene, CDR1 is MDHEN and CDR2 is SYDVKM. The CDR3: CVSREGEGELFF. The CDR3 DNA follows: TGTGTCAGCAGGGAGGGTGAAGGGGAGCTGTTTTTT.

This clonotype was recorded at least ten times. The junction does not match germline at one end; this may be a read error. In nucleotides, the CDR3 is TGCAGCGTGGAAGGCACTTACAATGAGCAGTTCTTC. Translating it yields CSVEGTYNEQFF. The V and J genes are TRBV29-1 and TRBJ2-1, with D hard to call. The germline gives CDR1 SQVTM, CDR2 ANQGSEA. The CDR3 consists of 12 residues.

The genes are TRBV4-1 and TRBJ2-7, with 13 positions matching TRBD2. The germline V gene has CDR1 MGHRA and CDR2 YSYEKL. V lost 0 bases, J lost 4 bases, and 6 bases stayed unmatched. This CDR3 is 17 amino acids long. This chain's CDR3 is CASSQDPGLAGVYEQYF. CDR3 DNA: TGCGCCAGCAGCCAAGATCCCGGACTAGCGGGAGTGTACGAGCAGTACTTC.

This clonotype occurred many times. The rearrangement joins TRBV12-3 or TRBV12-4 to TRBJ1-2; perhaps TRBD1 as D (5 bases). This CDR3 comprises 13 residues. Trimming removed 7 bases from V and 8 bases from J, with 17 bases in between. The CDR3 DNA reads as TGTGCCAGCACCCGGACGGAGGGGTACGGCTACACCTTC. This gives the protein CASTRTEGYGYTF.

This clonotype was counted many times. The chain is built from TRBV7-9 and TRBJ2-3; D unresolved. This CDR3 comprises 12 residues. Trimming removed 6 bases at V and 4 bases at J, with 8 bases between. Per germline, CDR1 SEHNR and CDR2 FQNEAQ (reference sequence). The chain's CDR3 is CASSRQPDTQYF. CDR3 bases: TGTGCCAGCAGTCGTCAGCCAGATACGCAGTATTTT. The full variable domain, completed using reference TRBV7-9 and TRBJ2-3, is DTGVSQNPRHKITKRGQNVTFRCDPISEHNRLYWYRQTLGQGPEFLTYFQNEAQLEKSRLLSDRFSAERPKGSFSTLEIQRTEQGDSAMYLCASSRQPDTQYFGPGTRLTVL.

This clonotype was picked up a small number of times. The rearrangement uses TRBV7-2 and TRBJ1-2; D is perhaps TRBD1 (6 bases). The V and J ends lost 3 bases and 8 bases respectively, with 19 bases between them. The CDR3 extends over 15 amino acids. Looked up from germline, CDR1 is SGHTA and CDR2 is FQGNSA. This CDR3 reads CASSFGTRTVNGYTF. CDR3 DNA sequence: TGTGCCAGCAGCTTCGGGACTCGGACAGTAAACGGCTACACCTTC. Complete variable domain (other parts from reference TRBV7-2 and TRBJ1-2): GAGVSQSPSNKVTEKGKDVELRCDPISGHTALYWYRQSLGQGLEFLIYFQGNSAPDKSGLPSDRFSAERTGGSVSTLTIQRTQQEDSAVYLCASSFGTRTVNGYTFGSGTRLTVV.

Ten or more counts support this clonotype. V gene TRBV28 combines with J gene TRBJ2-7, with 8 positions matching TRBD2. Losses at the gene ends were 2 bases for V and 0 bases for J; bases not matched to a gene: 6. Looked up from germline, CDR1 is MDHEN and CDR2 is SYDVKM. This CDR3 is 16 amino acids long. The CDR3 loop reads CASSLIAGGNSYEQYF. The CDR3 bases are TGTGCCAGCAGTTTAATTGCGGGAGGTAACTCCTACGAGCAGTACTTC.

The chain combines TRBV10-3 with TRBJ1-1; 7 bases are shared with TRBD1. From germline, CDR1 is ENHRY and CDR2 SYGVKD. Losses at the gene ends were 8 bases for V and 5 bases for J; bases not matched to a gene: 8. The CDR3 covers 13 residues. CDR3 nucleotides: TGTGCCATCGGAGGGACAGAAGGGACTGAAGCTTTCTTT. It codes for CAIGGTEGTEAFF.

This chain connects TRBV7-2 to TRBJ2-7; no clear D. Germline CDR1 reads SGHTA; CDR2 reads FQGNSA. The CDR3 is 12 residues long. V lost 5 bases, J lost 1 base, and 6 bases lay in between. The CDR3 is CASSLFSYEQYF. The DNA of the CDR3 is TGTGCCAGCAGCCTATTTTCCTACGAGCAGTACTTC.